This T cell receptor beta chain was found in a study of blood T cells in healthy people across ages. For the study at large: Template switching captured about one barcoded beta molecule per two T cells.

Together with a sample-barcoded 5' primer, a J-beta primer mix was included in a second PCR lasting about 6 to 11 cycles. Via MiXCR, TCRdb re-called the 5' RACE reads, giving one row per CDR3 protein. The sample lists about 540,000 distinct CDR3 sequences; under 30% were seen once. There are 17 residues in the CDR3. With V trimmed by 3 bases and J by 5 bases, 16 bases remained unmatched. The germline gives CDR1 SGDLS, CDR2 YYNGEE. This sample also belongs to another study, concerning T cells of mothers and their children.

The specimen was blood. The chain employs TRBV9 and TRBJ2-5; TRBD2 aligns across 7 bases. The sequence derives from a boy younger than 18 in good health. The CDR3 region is CASSAGSTSFRGETQYF. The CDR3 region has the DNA TGTGCCAGCAGCGCGGGATCGACTAGCTTCAGAGGGGAGACCCAGTACTTC.